This T cell receptor beta chain derives from a study of T cell responses to AZD1222 COVID-19 vaccine. CDR3 size: 11 residues. Trimming took 6 bases from V and 6 from J, leaving 8 bases between them. Clones were sequenced by immunoSEQ multiplex PCR, and TCRdb holds only the in-frame ones, with some missing. This table holds approximately 80,000 clones, around 90% found once. The chain joins TRBV12-3 or TRBV12-4 to TRBJ1-1; no clear D. Sequencing used peripheral blood, obtained on day 0 of MenACWY control vaccination. The clonotype originates from an adult in good health. The CDR3 loop reads CASRVRAEAFF. CDR3 sequence (DNA): TGTGCCAGCAGGGTGAGGGCTGAAGCTTTCTTT.